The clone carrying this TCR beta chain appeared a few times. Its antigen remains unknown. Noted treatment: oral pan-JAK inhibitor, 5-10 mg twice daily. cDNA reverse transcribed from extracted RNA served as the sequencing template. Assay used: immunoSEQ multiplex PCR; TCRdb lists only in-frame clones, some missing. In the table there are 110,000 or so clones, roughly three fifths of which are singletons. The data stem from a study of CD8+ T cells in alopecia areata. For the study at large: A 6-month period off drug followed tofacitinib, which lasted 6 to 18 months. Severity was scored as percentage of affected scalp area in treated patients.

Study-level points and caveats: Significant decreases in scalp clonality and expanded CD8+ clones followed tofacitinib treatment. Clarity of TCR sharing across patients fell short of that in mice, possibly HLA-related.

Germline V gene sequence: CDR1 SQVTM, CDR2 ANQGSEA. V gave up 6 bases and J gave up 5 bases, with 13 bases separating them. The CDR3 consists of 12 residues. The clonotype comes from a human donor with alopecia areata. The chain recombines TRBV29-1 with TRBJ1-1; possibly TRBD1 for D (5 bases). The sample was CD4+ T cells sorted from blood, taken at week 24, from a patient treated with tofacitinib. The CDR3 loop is CSVVRVRTEAFF. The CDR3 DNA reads TGCAGCGTAGTCAGGGTGAGGACTGAAGCTTTCTTT.